The 22 T cell receptor beta chains below were found in one sample sequenced in a study of T cell responses to AZD1222 COVID-19 vaccine. Produced via immunoSEQ multiplex PCR; TCRdb's table is partial and in-frame only. The table records 90,000 to 150,000 clones, over 75% of them present only once. This sample comprised peripheral blood, obtained on day 0 of AZD1222 vaccination. All receptors derive from an adult in good health.

The chain carries TRBV21-1 and TRBJ2-7. TRBV21-1 is assigned pseudogene status. The CDR3 runs to 14 residues. CDR3 loop: CASSKPGPSYEQYF. Here the CDR3 DNA reads TGTGCCAGCAGCAAACCCGGACCCTCCTACGAGCAGTACTTC.

This sequence joins TRBV28 and TRBJ2-7; TRBD2 aligns across 8 bases. The CDR3 runs to 15 residues. Trimming removed 1 base from V and 0 bases from J; junction bases left unmatched: 2. Looked up from germline, CDR1 is MDHEN and CDR2 is SYDVKM. CDR3 bases: TGTGCCAGCAGTTTATCGGGAGGGAGCTCCTACGAGCAGTACTTC. It is translated as CASSLSGGSSYEQYF.

This rearrangement joins TRBV6-5 to TRBJ2-7; a possible D gene is TRBD1 (5 bases). Germline V gene lookup returns CDR1 MNHEY and CDR2 SVGAGI. V gave up 2 bases and J gave up 7 bases, with 12 bases separating them. The CDR3 has 13 residues. CDR3 loop: CASSYQGLGEQYF. CDR3 bases: TGTGCCAGCAGTTACCAGGGTTTAGGGGAGCAGTACTTC.

This chain joins TRBV2 and TRBJ2-5, with D possibly being TRBD1 or TRBD2 (5 bases each). This CDR3 region has 14 residues. Germline V CDR1 and CDR2: SNHLY, FYNNEI. V gave up 1 base and J gave up 1 base, with 7 bases separating them. DNA of the CDR3: TGTGCCAGCAGTGAAGGTGGGGGCCAAGAGACCCAGTACTTC. Translation: CASSEGGGQETQYF.

The chain links TRBV15 to TRBJ2-5; 7 bases align to TRBD1. Unmatched junction bases numbered 7, after V lost 1 base and J lost 5 bases. The length of the CDR3 is 15 residues. The germline V gene encodes CDR1 LNHNV and CDR2 YYDKDF (reference sequence). CDR3 amino acids: CATSRGQGEYETQYF. DNA for the CDR3: TGTGCCACCAGCAGAGGCCAGGGGGAGTATGAGACCCAGTACTTC.

The V gene is TRBV5-1, the J gene TRBJ2-2; TRBD2 agrees at 11 bases. Germline assignment: CDR1 SGHRS and CDR2 YFSETQ. CDR3 length equals 17 residues. The V gene end was trimmed by 4 bases and the J gene end by 0 bases; junction bases not matched to a gene: 5. CDR3 amino acids: CASSIGTSGTNTGELFF. As DNA, the CDR3 is TGCGCCAGCAGCATTGGGACTAGCGGTACGAACACCGGGGAGCTGTTTTTT.

The chain carries TRBV7-2 and TRBJ2-2; 7 nucleotides line up with TRBD1. The V segment lost 5 bases and the J segment 4 bases; nucleotides outside the gene matches: 4. This CDR3 region has 14 residues. In germline, CDR1 is SGHTA, CDR2 FQGNSA. CDR3 protein: CASSPRQGTGELFF. The DNA of the CDR3 is TGTGCCAGCAGCCCCCGACAGGGCACCGGGGAGCTGTTTTTT.

This chain joins TRBV3-1 (or the pseudogene TRBV3-2) and TRBJ2-1, with 10 nucleotides matching TRBD1. The CDR3 has 15 amino acids. Trimming removed 3 bases from V and 9 bases from J; junction bases left unmatched: 8. Germline values: CDR1 LGHDT, CDR2 YNNKEL (reference sequence). CDR3 sequence (DNA): TGTGCCAGCAGCCAGCAAGGGACAGGGGTTTCTGAGCAGTTCTTC. Its protein product is CASSQQGTGVSEQFF.

This rearrangement joins TRBV28 to TRBJ1-2; possible D gene TRBD1, 6 bases. Germline CDR1 is MDHEN and CDR2 is SYDVKM. The CDR3 sequence is 13 residues long. The V end lost 3 bases, the J end lost 2 bases, and 7 bases lay between the germline ends. CDR3 bases: TGTGCCAGCAGTTTTAGGGGGAACTATGGCTACACCTTC. Amino acids: CASSFRGNYGYTF.

The V and J genes are TRBV5-1 and TRBJ2-3; the match to TRBD2 covers 8 bases. Germline V gene sequence: CDR1 SGHRS, CDR2 YFSETQ. The CDR3 runs 18 residues. Losses at the gene ends were 7 bases for V and 0 bases for J; bases not matched to a gene: 16. The CDR3: CASPPKSGGRKSTDTQYF. CDR3 in DNA: TGCGCCAGCCCACCCAAATCGGGGGGGAGGAAGAGCACAGATACGCAGTATTTT. The full variable domain, rest sourced from reference TRBV5-1 and TRBJ2-3, is KAGVTQTPRYLIKTRGQQVTLSCSPISGHRSVSWYQQTPGQGLQFLFEYFSETQRNKGNFPGRFSGRQFSNSRSEMNVSTLELGDSALYLCASPPKSGGRKSTDTQYFGPGTRLTVL.

This clone turned up a few times. This chain uses TRBV4-1 with TRBJ1-1; D unclear. CDR1 is MGHRA and CDR2 is YSYEKL in the germline V gene. This CDR3 has 18 amino acids. The V end lost 1 base, the J end lost 0 bases, and 18 bases lay between the germline ends. CDR3 amino acids: CASSQGRWSGRMNTEAFF. The CDR3 coding sequence is TGCGCCAGCAGCCAAGGTAGGTGGTCCGGAAGAATGAACACTGAAGCTTTCTTT.

This sequence joins TRBV7-6 and TRBJ2-1; 11 bases agree with TRBD1. The ends lost 4 bases at V and 10 bases at J; junction bases unmatched: 9. The CDR3 has 15 amino acids. Looked up from germline, CDR1 is SGHVS and CDR2 is FNYEAQ. DNA of the CDR3: TGTGCCAGCAGCTCGTATGGACAGGGGGCTTCCGAGCAGTTCTTC. It codes for CASSSYGQGASEQFF. The complete variable domain, with remaining parts taken from reference TRBV7-6 and TRBJ2-1, reads GAGVSQSPRYKVTKRGQDVALRCDPISGHVSLYWYRQALGQGPEFLTYFNYEAQQDKSGLPNDRFSAERPEGSISTLTIQRTEQRDSAMYRCASSSYGQGASEQFFGPGTRLTVL.

V is TRBV7-9 and J is TRBJ1-4; D perhaps matches TRBD1 (6 bases). Trimming stripped 4 bases from V and 8 bases from J, with 23 bases between. CDR1 SEHNR and CDR2 FQNEAQ come from the germline V gene (reference sequence). CDR3 length equals 17 residues. The CDR3 sequence: CASSSDPLARGEEKLFF. CDR3 DNA: TGTGCCAGCAGCTCGGACCCTCTCGCGAGGGGGGAAGAAAAACTGTTTTTT. The whole variable domain, remainder taken from reference TRBV7-9 and TRBJ1-4, is DTGVSQNPRHKITKRGQNVTFRCDPISEHNRLYWYRQTLGQGPEFLTYFQNEAQLEKSRLLSDRFSAERPKGSFSTLEIQRTEQGDSAMYLCASSSDPLARGEEKLFFGSGTQLSVL.

In this sample, this clone turned up once. V gene TRBV6-5 combines with J gene TRBJ2-7, with D perhaps TRBD2 (6 bases). The CDR3 length is 11 residues. Trimming cost V 8 bases and J 6 bases, with 11 bases left between them. From germline, CDR1 is MNHEY and CDR2 SVGAGI. The CDR3 DNA reads as TGTGCCAGCCAAACTAGCCTCGAGCAGTACTTC. Protein product: CASQTSLEQYF.

This rearrangement joins TRBV10-3 to TRBJ2-5; D is possibly TRBD2 (6 bases). The CDR3 consists of 17 residues. V gave up 0 bases and J gave up 5 bases, with 19 bases separating them. CDR1 and CDR2 (germline): ENHRY, SYGVKD. The CDR3: CAISESAGRDEFETQYF. The CDR3 DNA sequence: TGTGCCATCAGTGAGTCCGCGGGACGGGACGAATTCGAGACCCAGTACTTC.

The rearrangement joins TRBV11-3 to TRBJ2-7, with a weak D call TRBD2 (6 bases). Germline V gene lookup returns CDR1 SGHNT and CDR2 YENEEA. V lost 0 bases and J lost 2, with 11 bases in between. The CDR3 is 15 residues long. CDR3 region: CASSLEAGPAYEQYF. Written as DNA, the CDR3 is TGTGCCAGCAGCTTAGAGGCGGGGCCCGCCTACGAGCAGTACTTC.

This chain uses TRBV3-1 (or the pseudogene TRBV3-2) with TRBJ1-1; no definite D call. CDR1 and CDR2 (germline): LGHDT, YNNKEL (reference sequence). Trimming took off 2 bases at V and 5 bases at J, with 12 bases between the two ends. The CDR3 sequence is 14 residues long. The CDR3 loop reads CASSQRYKGTEAFF. In DNA form, the CDR3 reads TGTGCCAGCAGCCAACGGTACAAGGGTACTGAAGCTTTCTTT.

The chain has TRBV28 and TRBJ2-7, with a possible D match to TRBD1 (6 bases). This CDR3 comprises 13 residues. Trimming took 7 bases from V and 3 from J, leaving 13 bases between them. Germline-derived CDR1 and CDR2 are MDHEN and SYDVKM. In DNA, the CDR3 is TGTGCCAGCAAAGGACAGTCCTACTACGAGCAGTACTTC. Protein: CASKGQSYYEQYF. Full variable domain (remainder filled in from reference TRBV28 and TRBJ2-7): DVKVTQSSRYLVKRTGEKVFLECVQDMDHENMFWYRQDPGLGLRLIYFSYDVKMKEKGDIPEGYSVSREKKERFSLILESASTNQTSMYLCASKGQSYYEQYFGPGTRLTVT.

The V gene is TRBV3-1 (or the pseudogene TRBV3-2), the J gene TRBJ1-1; D is perhaps TRBD1 (5 bases). Germline V CDR1 and CDR2: LGHDT, YNNKEL (reference sequence). The CDR3 is made up of 15 amino acids. V was cut by 4 bases and J by 2 bases, with 14 bases left in between. The chain's CDR3 is CASSPGASRNTEAFF. The DNA of the CDR3 is TGTGCCAGCAGCCCCGGGGCCTCCAGAAACACTGAAGCTTTCTTT.

This clone was counted once. The chain uses TRBV14 and TRBJ1-1; 10 nucleotides agree with TRBD1. Germline CDR1 SGHDN, CDR2 FVKESK. The CDR3 has 16 amino acids. V lost 4 bases, J lost 5 bases, and 10 bases stayed unmatched. CDR3 in amino acids: CASSRGTGVRNTEAFF. The CDR3 nucleotides read TGTGCCAGCAGCCGCGGGACAGGGGTTCGGAATACTGAAGCTTTCTTT.

This clone was found once. The V gene is TRBV30, the J gene TRBJ1-3; TRBD1 is a possible D gene (5 bases). This CDR3 is built from 16 residues. V was cut by 0 bases and J by 0 bases, with 12 bases left in between. The germline V gene has CDR1 GTSNPN and CDR2 SVGIG (reference sequence). The CDR3 DNA is TGTGCCTGGAGTGTAAAGAGACAGAGCTCTGGAAACACCATATATTTT. This sequence encodes CAWSVKRQSSGNTIYF.

CDR3 in amino acids: CASSLIGRGSNEQYF. DNA for the CDR3: TGTGCCAGCAGCTTAATAGGCAGGGGATCAAATGAGCAGTACTTC. The chain uses TRBV7-9 and TRBJ2-7; tentative D call: TRBD1 (6 bases). Germline CDR1 and CDR2: SEHNR and FQNEAQ (reference sequence). V lost 2 bases to trimming and J lost 7 bases, with 18 bases between them. The CDR3 spans 15 residues.